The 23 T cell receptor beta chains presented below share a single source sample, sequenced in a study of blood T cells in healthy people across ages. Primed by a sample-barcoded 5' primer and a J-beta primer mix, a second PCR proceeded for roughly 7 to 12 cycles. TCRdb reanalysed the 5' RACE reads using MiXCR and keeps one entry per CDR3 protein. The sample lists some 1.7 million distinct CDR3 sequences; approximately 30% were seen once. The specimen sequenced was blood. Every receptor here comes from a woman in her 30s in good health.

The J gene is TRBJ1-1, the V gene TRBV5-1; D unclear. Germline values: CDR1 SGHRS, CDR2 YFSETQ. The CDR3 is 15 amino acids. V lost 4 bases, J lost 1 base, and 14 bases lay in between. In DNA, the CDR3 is TGCGCCAGCAGCCAAGGACGGGAGCAGAACACTGAAGCTTTCTTT. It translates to CASSQGREQNTEAFF. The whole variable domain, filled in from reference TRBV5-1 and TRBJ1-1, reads KAGVTQTPRYLIKTRGQQVTLSCSPISGHRSVSWYQQTPGQGLQFLFEYFSETQRNKGNFPGRFSGRQFSNSRSEMNVSTLELGDSALYLCASSQGREQNTEAFFGQGTRLTVV.

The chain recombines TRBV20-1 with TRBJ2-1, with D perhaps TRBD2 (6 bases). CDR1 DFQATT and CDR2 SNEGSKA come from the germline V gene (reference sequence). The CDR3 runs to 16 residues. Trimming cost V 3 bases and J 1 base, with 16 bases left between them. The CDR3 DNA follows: TGCAGTGCTAGGGAGGGGCCGACGGTATCCTACAATGAGCAGTTCTTC. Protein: CSAREGPTVSYNEQFF.

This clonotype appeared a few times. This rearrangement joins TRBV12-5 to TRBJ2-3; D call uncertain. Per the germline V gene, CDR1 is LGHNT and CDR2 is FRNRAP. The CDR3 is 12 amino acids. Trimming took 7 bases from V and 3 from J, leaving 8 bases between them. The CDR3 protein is CASAYNTDTQYF. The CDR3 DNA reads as TGTGCTAGTGCCTACAATACAGATACGCAGTATTTT.

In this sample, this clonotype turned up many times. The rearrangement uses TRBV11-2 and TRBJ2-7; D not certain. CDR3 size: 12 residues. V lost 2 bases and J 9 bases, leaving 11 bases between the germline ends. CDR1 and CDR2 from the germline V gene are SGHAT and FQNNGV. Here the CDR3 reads CASSLSSQTQYF. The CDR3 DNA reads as TGTGCCAGCAGCTTAAGTAGCCAGACGCAGTACTTC.

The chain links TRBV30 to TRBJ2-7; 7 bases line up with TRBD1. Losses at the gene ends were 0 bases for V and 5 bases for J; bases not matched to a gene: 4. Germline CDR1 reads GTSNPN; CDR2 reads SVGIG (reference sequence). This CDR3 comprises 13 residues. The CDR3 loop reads CAWSVRQGHEQYF. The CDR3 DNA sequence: TGTGCCTGGAGTGTACGACAGGGACACGAGCAGTACTTC.

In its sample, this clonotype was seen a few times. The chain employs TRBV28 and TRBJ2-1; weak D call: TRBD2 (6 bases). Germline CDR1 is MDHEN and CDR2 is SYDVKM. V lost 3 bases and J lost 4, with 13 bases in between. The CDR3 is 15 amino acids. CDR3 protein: CASSFNSGRYNEQFF. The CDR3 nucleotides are TGTGCCAGCAGTTTTAACAGCGGGCGGTACAATGAGCAGTTCTTC.

The CDR3 loop is CSAREFRRLNTEAFF. The CDR3 coding sequence is TGCAGTGCTAGAGAGTTCAGGAGATTGAACACTGAAGCTTTCTTT. V and J are TRBV20-1 and TRBJ1-1; D uncertain. This CDR3 is built from 15 residues. With 0 bases removed from V and 0 bases from J, the gap between germline ends came to 11 bases. CDR1 is DFQATT and CDR2 is SNEGSKA in the germline V gene (reference sequence).

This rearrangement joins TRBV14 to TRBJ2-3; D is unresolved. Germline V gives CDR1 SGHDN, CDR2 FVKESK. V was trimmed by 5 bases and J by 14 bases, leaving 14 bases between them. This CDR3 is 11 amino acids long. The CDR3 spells CASSNGETLYF. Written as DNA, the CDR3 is TGTGCCAGCAGCAACGGTGAGACCCTGTATTTT.

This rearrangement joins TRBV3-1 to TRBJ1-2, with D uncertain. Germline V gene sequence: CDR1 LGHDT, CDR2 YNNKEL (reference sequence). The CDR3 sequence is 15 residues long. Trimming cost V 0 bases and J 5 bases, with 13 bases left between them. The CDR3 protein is CASSQDRARRYGYTF. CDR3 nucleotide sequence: TGTGCCAGCAGCCAAGATAGGGCTCGTCGGTATGGCTACACCTTC.

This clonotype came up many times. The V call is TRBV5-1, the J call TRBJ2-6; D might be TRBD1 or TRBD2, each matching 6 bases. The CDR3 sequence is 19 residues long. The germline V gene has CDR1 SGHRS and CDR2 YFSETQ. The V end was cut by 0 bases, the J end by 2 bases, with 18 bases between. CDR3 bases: TGCGCCAGCAGCTTGGGGGGGGCTAATTCCCCTGCTGGGGCCAACGTCCTGACTTTC. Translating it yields CASSLGGANSPAGANVLTF.

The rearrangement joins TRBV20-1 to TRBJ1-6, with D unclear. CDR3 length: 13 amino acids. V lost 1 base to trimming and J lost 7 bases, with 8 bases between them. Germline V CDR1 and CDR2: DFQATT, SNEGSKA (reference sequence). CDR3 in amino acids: CSARVPGNSPLHF. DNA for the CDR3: TGCAGTGCTAGAGTACCGGGGAATTCACCCCTCCACTTT.

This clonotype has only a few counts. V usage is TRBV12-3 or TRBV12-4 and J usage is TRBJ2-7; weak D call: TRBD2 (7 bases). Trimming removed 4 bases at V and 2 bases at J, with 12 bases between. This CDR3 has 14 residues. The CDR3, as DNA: TGTGCCAGCAGTTCTCGGGGGGCCCCCTACGAGCAGTACTTC. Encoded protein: CASSSRGAPYEQYF.

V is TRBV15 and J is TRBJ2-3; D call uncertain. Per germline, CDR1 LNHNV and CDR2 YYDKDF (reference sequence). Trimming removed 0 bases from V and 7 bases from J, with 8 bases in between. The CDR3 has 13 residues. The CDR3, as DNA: TGTGCCACCAGCAGAGAAACACCCCATACGCAGTATTTT. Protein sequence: CATSRETPHTQYF.

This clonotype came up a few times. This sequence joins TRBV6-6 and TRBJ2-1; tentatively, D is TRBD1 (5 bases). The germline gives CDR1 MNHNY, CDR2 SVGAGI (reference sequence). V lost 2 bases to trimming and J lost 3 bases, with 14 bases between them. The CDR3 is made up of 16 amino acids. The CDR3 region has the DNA TGTGCCAGCAGTTACGGTAGGCCGGACAACTACAATGAGCAGTTCTTC. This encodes CASSYGRPDNYNEQFF.

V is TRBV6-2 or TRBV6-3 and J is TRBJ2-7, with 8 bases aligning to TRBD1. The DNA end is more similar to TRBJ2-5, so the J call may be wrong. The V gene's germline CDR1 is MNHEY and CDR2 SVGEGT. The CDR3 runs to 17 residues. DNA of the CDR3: TGTGCCAGCAGTTACGCGAACCCTCGGACAGGGAGAGAGACCCAGTACTTC. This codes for CASSYANPRTGRETQYF.

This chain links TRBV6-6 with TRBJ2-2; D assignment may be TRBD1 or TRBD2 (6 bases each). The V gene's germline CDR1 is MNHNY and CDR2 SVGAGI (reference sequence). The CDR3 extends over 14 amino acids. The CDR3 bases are TGTGCTGCAGGGAGGAGAACAGGGTCCGGGGAGCTGTTTTTT. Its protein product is CAAGRRTGSGELFF.

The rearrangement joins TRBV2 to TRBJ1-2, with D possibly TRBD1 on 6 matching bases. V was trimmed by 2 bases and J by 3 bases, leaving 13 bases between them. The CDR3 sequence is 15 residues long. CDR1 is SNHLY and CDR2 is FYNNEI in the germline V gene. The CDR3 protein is CASSEPTGLHYGYTF. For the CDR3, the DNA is TGTGCCAGCAGTGAACCCACAGGGCTCCACTATGGCTACACCTTC.

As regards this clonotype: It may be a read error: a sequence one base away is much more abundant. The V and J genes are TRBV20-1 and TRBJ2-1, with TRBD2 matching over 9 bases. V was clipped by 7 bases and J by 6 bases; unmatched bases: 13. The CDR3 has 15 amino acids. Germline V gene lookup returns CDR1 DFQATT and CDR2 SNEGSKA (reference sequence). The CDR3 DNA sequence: TGCAGTGTTCCTAGTGCGCGGGAGGGCTCCAATGAGCAGTTCTTC. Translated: CSVPSAREGSNEQFF.

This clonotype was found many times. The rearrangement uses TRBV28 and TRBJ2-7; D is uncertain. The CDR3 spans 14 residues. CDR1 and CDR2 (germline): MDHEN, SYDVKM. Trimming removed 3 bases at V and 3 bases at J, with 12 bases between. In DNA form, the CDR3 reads TGTGCCAGCAGTTTTCGGCAGGCCCTCTACGAGCAGTACTTC. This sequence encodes CASSFRQALYEQYF.

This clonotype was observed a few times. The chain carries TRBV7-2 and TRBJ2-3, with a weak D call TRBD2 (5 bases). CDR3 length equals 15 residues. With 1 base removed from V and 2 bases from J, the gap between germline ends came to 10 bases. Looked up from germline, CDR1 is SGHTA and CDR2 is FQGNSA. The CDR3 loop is CASSLERGTTDTQYF. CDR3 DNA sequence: TGTGCCAGCAGCTTAGAACGGGGAACCACAGATACGCAGTATTTT.

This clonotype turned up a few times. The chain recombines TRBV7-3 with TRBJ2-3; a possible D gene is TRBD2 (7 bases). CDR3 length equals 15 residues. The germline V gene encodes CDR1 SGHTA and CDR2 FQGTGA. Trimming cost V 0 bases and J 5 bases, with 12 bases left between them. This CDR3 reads CASSLTGGRGDTQYF. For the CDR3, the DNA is TGTGCCAGCAGCTTAACCGGGGGGCGAGGAGATACGCAGTATTTT.

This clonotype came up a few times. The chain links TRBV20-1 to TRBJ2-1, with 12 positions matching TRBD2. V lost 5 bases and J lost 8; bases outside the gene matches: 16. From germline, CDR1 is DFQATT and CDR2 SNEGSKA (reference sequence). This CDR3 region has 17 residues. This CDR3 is CSAPPPQGLAGFYEQFF. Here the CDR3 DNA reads TGCAGTGCTCCCCCACCACAGGGACTAGCGGGTTTCTATGAGCAGTTCTTC.

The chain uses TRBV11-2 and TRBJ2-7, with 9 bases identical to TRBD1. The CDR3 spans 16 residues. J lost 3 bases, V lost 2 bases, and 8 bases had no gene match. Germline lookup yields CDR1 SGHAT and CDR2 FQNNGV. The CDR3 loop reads CASSLLRATGGYEQYF. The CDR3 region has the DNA TGTGCCAGCAGCTTATTGAGGGCGACAGGGGGCTACGAGCAGTACTTC.